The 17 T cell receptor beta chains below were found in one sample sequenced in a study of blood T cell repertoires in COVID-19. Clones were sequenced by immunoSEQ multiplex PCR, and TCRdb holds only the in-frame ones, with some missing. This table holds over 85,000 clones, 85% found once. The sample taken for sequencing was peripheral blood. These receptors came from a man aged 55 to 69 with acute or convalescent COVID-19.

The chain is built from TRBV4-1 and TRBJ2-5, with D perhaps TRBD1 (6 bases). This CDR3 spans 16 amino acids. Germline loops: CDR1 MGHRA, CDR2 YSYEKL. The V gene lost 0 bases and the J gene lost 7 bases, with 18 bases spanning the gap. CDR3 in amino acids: CASSQEGQGSVGTQYF. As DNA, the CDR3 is TGCGCCAGCAGCCAAGAAGGTCAGGGGTCGGTTGGGACCCAGTACTTC.

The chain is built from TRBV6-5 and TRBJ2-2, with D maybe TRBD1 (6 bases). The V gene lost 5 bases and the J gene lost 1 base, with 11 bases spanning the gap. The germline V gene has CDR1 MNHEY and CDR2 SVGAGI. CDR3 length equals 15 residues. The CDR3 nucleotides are TGTGCCAGCAGTCATCTGGGACAGAACACCGGGGAGCTGTTTTTT. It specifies CASSHLGQNTGELFF.

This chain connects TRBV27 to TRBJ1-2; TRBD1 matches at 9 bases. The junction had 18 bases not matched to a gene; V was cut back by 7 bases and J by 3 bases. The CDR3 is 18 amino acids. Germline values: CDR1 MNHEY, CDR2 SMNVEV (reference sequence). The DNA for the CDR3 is TGTGCCAGCAACTTACCCCCCCGTGACAGGGGGTTTTACTATGGCTACACCTTC. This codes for CASNLPPRDRGFYYGYTF.

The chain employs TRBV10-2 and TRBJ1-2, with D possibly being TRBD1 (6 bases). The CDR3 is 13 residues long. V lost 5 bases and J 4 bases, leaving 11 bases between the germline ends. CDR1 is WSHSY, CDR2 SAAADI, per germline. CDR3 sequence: CASSQGISYGYTF. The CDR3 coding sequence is TGCGCCAGCAGTCAGGGGATAAGCTATGGCTACACCTTC.

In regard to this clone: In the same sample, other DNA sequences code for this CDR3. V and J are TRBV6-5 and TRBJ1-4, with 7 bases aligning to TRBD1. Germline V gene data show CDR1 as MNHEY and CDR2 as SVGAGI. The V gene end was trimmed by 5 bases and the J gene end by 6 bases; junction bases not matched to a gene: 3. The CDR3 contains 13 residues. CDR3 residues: CASSRDRDEKLFF. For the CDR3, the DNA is TGTGCCAGCAGTCGAGACAGGGATGAAAAACTGTTTTTT.

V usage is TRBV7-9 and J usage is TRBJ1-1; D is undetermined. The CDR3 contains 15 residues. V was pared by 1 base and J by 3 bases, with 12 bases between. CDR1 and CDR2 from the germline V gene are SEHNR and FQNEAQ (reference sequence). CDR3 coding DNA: TGTGCCAGCAGCTTAGGGAGGGTCCTGGACACTGAAGCTTTCTTT. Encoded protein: CASSLGRVLDTEAFF.

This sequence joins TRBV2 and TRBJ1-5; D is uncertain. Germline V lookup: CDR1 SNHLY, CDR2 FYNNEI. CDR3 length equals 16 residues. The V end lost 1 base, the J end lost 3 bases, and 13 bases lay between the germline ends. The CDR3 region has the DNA TGTGCCAGCAGTGAAGGGGGTAGGAGGGTCAATCAGCCCCAGCATTTT. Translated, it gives CASSEGGRRVNQPQHF.

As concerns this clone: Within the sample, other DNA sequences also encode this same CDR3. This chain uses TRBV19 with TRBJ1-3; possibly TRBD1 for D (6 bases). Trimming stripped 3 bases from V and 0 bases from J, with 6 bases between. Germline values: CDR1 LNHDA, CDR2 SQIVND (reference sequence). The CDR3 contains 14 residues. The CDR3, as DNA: TGTGCCAGTAGTATCAGGGGCTCTGGAAACACCATATATTTT. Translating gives CASSIRGSGNTIYF.

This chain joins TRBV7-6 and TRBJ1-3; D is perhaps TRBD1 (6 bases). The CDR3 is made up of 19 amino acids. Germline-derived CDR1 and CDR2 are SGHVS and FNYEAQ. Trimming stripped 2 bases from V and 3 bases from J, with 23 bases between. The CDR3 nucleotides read TGTGCCAGCAGCTTAACGCAGACAGGAGCGCGGTTGCGTGGAAACACCATATATTTT. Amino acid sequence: CASSLTQTGARLRGNTIYF.

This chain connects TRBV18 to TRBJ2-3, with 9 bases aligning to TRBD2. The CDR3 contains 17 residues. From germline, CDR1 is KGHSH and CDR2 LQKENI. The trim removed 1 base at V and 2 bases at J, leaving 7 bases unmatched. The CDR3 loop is CASSPLRASGTTDTQYF. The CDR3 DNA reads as TGTGCCAGCTCACCACTCAGGGCTAGCGGGACCACAGATACGCAGTATTTT.

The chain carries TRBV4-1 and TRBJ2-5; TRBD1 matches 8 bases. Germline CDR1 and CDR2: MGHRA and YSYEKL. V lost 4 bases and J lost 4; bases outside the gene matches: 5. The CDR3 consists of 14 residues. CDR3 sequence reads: CASSREQGVETQYF. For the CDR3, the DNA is TGCGCCAGCAGCCGAGAACAGGGGGTAGAGACCCAGTACTTC.

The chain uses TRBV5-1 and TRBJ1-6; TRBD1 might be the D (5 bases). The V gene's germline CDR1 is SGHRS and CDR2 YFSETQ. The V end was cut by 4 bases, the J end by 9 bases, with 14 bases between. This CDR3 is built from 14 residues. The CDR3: CASSLGRVRSPLHF. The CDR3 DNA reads TGCGCCAGCAGCCTGGGCAGGGTTCGTTCACCCCTCCACTTT.

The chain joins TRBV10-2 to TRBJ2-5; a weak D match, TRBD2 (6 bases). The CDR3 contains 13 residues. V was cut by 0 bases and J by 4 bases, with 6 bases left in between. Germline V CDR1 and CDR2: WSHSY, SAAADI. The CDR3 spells CASSESGGETQYF. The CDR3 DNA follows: TGCGCCAGCAGTGAGTCGGGGGGAGAGACCCAGTACTTC.

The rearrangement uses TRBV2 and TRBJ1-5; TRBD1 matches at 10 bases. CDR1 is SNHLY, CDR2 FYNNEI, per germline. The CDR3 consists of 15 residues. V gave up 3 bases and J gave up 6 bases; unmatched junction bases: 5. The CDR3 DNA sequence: TGTGCCAGCAGTGAGGAGACAGGGGGCGGTCAGCCCCAGCATTTT. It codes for CASSEETGGGQPQHF.

The CDR3 region has the DNA TGTGCCAGCAGCTTAGGAGATGGAAACACCATATATTTT. As protein: CASSLGDGNTIYF. The chain is built from TRBV7-9 and TRBJ1-3; D gene uncertain. Trimming pared 1 base from V and 3 bases from J, leaving 4 bases between. The CDR3 extends over 13 amino acids. The V gene's germline CDR1 is SEHNR and CDR2 FQNEAQ (reference sequence). The complete variable domain, with remaining parts taken from reference TRBV7-9 and TRBJ1-3, reads DTGVSQNPRHKITKRGQNVTFRCDPISEHNRLYWYRQTLGQGPEFLTYFQNEAQLEKSRLLSDRFSAERPKGSFSTLEIQRTEQGDSAMYLCASSLGDGNTIYFGEGSWLTVV.

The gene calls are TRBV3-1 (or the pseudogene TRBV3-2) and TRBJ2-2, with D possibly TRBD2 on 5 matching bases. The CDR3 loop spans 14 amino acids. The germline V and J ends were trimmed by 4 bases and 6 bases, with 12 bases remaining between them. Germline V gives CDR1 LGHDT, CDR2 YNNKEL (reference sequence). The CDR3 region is CASSPRRGPGELFF. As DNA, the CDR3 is TGTGCCAGCAGCCCTCGGAGAGGGCCCGGGGAGCTGTTTTTT.

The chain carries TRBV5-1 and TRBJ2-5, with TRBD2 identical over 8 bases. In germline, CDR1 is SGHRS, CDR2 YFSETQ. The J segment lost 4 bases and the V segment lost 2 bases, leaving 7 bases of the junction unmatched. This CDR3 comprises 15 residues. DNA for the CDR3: TGCGCCAGCAGCTTAGCGGGAGCGCGAGGAGAGACCCAGTACTTC. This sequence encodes CASSLAGARGETQYF.